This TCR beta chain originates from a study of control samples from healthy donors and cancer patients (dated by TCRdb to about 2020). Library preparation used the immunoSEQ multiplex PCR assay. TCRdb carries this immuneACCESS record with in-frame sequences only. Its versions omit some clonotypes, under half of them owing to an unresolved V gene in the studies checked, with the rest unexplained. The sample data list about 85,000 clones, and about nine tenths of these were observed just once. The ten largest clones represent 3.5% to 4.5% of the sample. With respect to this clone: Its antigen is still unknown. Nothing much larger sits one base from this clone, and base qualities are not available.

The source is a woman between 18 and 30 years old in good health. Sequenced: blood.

The CDR3 protein sequence reads: CASSYSPGHEQYF. Read as DNA, the sequence is TGTGCCAGCAGTTACTCGCCGGGGCACGAGCAGTACTTC. The chain is assembled from TRBV6-6 and TRBJ2-7; the D gene assignment is perhaps TRBD1 or TRBD2, with each matching 5 bases. Cut back by 0 bases and 5 bases, the V and J ends lie 8 bases apart. The CDR1 and CDR2 encoded by the germline V gene (reference sequence) are MNHNY and SVGAGI. Spanning cysteine to phenylalanine, the CDR3 consists of 13 amino acids. Solely the CDR3 DNA is kept, with 39 bases framed from the first base.